Shown below are 31 T cell receptor beta chains from a single sample sequenced in a study of human T cells and chemical hapten exposure. One entry per CDR3 protein results from TCRdb running MiXCR on the RACE reads. The sample consists of about 60,000 distinct CDR3 sequences, around 11% of them appearing once. This sample's time point: pre-sensitization, week 0. Treatment of the sample: therapeutic diphenylcyclopropenone sensitization with weekly scalp DPC. Sequenced here: whole blood, sampled in connection with sensitization to the hapten diphenylcyclopropenone (DPC). These receptors were obtained from a middle-aged woman with alopecia areata. Some clones in this sample may be carry-over from other donors' samples.

V and J are TRBV30 and TRBJ2-7; D is unclear. The germline V gene has CDR1 GTSNPN and CDR2 SVGIG (reference sequence). The CDR3 has 14 amino acids. V lost 0 bases and J 2 bases, leaving 11 bases between the germline ends. The CDR3 loop is CAWSVPGIPYEQYF. CDR3 DNA sequence: TGTGCCTGGAGTGTACCCGGAATTCCCTACGAGCAGTACTTC.

This clonotype was detected many times. The V and J genes are TRBV6-2 or TRBV6-3 and TRBJ2-3; TRBD2 agrees at 9 bases. V gave up 2 bases and J gave up 0 bases; unmatched junction bases: 15. Germline V gene lookup returns CDR1 MNHEY and CDR2 SVGEGT. This CDR3 comprises 20 residues. In nucleotides, the CDR3 is TGTGCCAGCAGTTACCGCCTGGGGGCGGGGGGGCCCTCTAGCACAGATACGCAGTATTTT. Amino acids: CASSYRLGAGGPSSTDTQYF.

This clonotype was observed a few times. This chain connects TRBV2 to TRBJ2-7; possibly TRBD1 for D (5 bases). V lost 6 bases and J lost 5, with 8 bases in between. The CDR3 runs to 11 residues. Germline lookup yields CDR1 SNHLY and CDR2 FYNNEI. In nucleotides, the CDR3 is TGTGCCAGCAGGGACACCCACGAGCAGTACTTC. Protein sequence: CASRDTHEQYF.

This clonotype came up many times. The CDR3 nucleotides are TGTGCCAGCAGTTACACCCCCCCCAACGAGCAGTACTTC. The encoded protein is CASSYTPPNEQYF. The genes are TRBV6-2 or TRBV6-3 and TRBJ2-7; no clear D. The CDR3 loop spans 13 amino acids. Trimming cost V 2 bases and J 5 bases, with 10 bases left between them. CDR1 is MNHEY, CDR2 SVGEGT, per germline.

This clonotype was observed at least ten times. This chain uses TRBV6-2 or TRBV6-3 with TRBJ1-1; D uncertain. Germline V gene sequence: CDR1 MNHEY, CDR2 SVGEGT. CDR3 length: 12 residues. With 0 bases removed from V and 6 bases from J, the gap between germline ends came to 5 bases. As DNA, the CDR3 is TGTGCCAGCAGTTACTCGAGAGCTGAAGCTTTCTTT. Its protein product is CASSYSRAEAFF.

Comment on this clonotype: Given a much more abundant clone one base away, this may be a read error. In DNA form, the CDR3 reads TGCAGTGTTAGCGGAGGGACTGGAAACACCATATATTTT. Amino acids: CSVSGGTGNTIYF. The rearrangement links TRBV20-1 to TRBJ1-3; D call uncertain. This CDR3 spans 13 amino acids. Germline lookup yields CDR1 DFQATT and CDR2 SNEGSKA (reference sequence). Trimming cost V 7 bases and J 2 bases, with 12 bases left between them.

This clonotype came up a few times. The chain uses TRBV25-1 and TRBJ1-2; TRBD1 aligns across 10 bases. Germline CDR1 and CDR2: MGHDK and SYGVNS. Trimming took 7 bases from V and 7 from J; bases not matched to a gene: 6. This CDR3 has 13 residues. The CDR3 DNA follows: TGTGCCAGCACTTCCGACAGGGGGCTTGGCTACACCTTC. As protein: CASTSDRGLGYTF.

This chain links TRBV9 with TRBJ2-3; TRBD2 matches 12 bases. V dropped 0 bases and J dropped 4; count of bases not matched to a gene: 6. CDR1 and CDR2 from the germline V gene are SGDLS and YYNGEE. The CDR3 covers 17 residues. CDR3 sequence: CASSVAASGGAADTQYF. The CDR3 bases are TGTGCCAGCAGCGTAGCTGCTAGCGGGGGGGCGGCAGATACGCAGTATTTT.

There are a few counts of this clonotype. The chain is built from TRBV7-3 and TRBJ2-1; maybe TRBD2 (5 bases). Trimming removed 6 bases at V and 5 bases at J, with 14 bases between. This CDR3 has 14 amino acids. Looked up from germline, CDR1 is SGHTA and CDR2 is FQGTGA. The CDR3 region has the DNA TGTGCCAGCAGTCGGATGGAGGTCAACAATGAGCAGTTCTTC. This sequence encodes CASSRMEVNNEQFF.

Ten or more counts support this clonotype. The chain recombines TRBV11-3 with TRBJ2-1, with 13 bases matching TRBD2. The CDR3 consists of 15 residues. The V gene's germline CDR1 is SGHNT and CDR2 YENEEA. J was trimmed by 8 bases and V by 5 bases; bases with no gene match: 6. DNA of the CDR3: TGTGCCAGCAGCCCGGGACTAGCGGGATCCGATGAGCAGTTCTTC. It encodes CASSPGLAGSDEQFF.

This clonotype has only a few counts. The chain uses TRBV9 and TRBJ1-1; D ambiguous. The CDR3 has 16 residues. V lost 7 bases and J lost 3, with 22 bases in between. Germline V gene sequence: CDR1 SGDLS, CDR2 YYNGEE. The CDR3 is CASRDGSQHGDTEAFF. The CDR3 nucleotides read TGTGCCAGCCGAGACGGGAGCCAACACGGGGACACTGAAGCTTTCTTT.

The table lists this clonotype with a few counts. The chain employs TRBV6-6 and TRBJ2-1; 7 bases line up with TRBD1. This CDR3 has 13 residues. Germline V gene data show CDR1 as MNHNY and CDR2 as SVGAGI (reference sequence). V shed 7 bases and J 10 bases; nucleotides not matched to a gene: 10. The CDR3 sequence is CASKNPTGEEQFF. For the CDR3, the DNA is TGTGCCAGCAAAAATCCCACAGGGGAGGAGCAGTTCTTC.

In its sample, this clonotype was seen many times. This chain links TRBV2 with TRBJ2-5; 14 nucleotides agree with TRBD2. V lost 7 bases and J lost 1; bases outside the gene matches: 5. The germline gives CDR1 SNHLY, CDR2 FYNNEI. This CDR3 comprises 16 residues. CDR3 DNA: TGTGCCAGCACCGTTGGACTAGCGGGGGGCCAAGAGACCCAGTACTTC. Amino acid sequence: CASTVGLAGGQETQYF.

This clonotype was picked up many times. The chain employs TRBV6-5 and TRBJ1-1; D ambiguous. Trimming shortened V by 4 bases and J by 1 base, and 10 bases separated the two germline ends. CDR1 is MNHEY, CDR2 SVGAGI, per germline. The CDR3 runs to 14 residues. The CDR3 reads CASSFRTGNTEAFF. The CDR3 DNA reads as TGTGCCAGCAGTTTCCGGACGGGGAACACTGAAGCTTTCTTT.

A few counts support this clonotype. V gene TRBV28 combines with J gene TRBJ2-2, with TRBD2 matching over 11 bases. Germline V gene sequence: CDR1 MDHEN, CDR2 SYDVKM. Trimming at V came to 5 bases and at J to 4 bases, leaving 6 bases not matched to a gene. CDR3 size: 16 residues. The CDR3 nucleotides read TGTGCCAGCAGTCCGGGACTAGCGGCCCCCACCGGGGAGCTGTTTTTT. This encodes CASSPGLAAPTGELFF.

V is TRBV20-1 and J is TRBJ2-4; D may be TRBD1 or TRBD2 (7 bases each). Per the germline V gene, CDR1 is DFQATT and CDR2 is SNEGSKA (reference sequence). The V gene lost 1 base and the J gene lost 5 bases, with 12 bases spanning the gap. This CDR3 contains 14 residues. CDR3 sequence: CSARAQGGENIQYF. The CDR3 region has the DNA TGCAGTGCTAGAGCCCAGGGGGGGGAAAACATTCAGTACTTC.

The sample holds many counts of this clonotype. V is TRBV20-1 and J is TRBJ2-7; the D gene is possibly TRBD1 (7 bases). The CDR3 totals 14 residues. Germline CDR1 and CDR2: DFQATT and SNEGSKA (reference sequence). V lost 3 bases, J lost 4 bases, and 16 bases lay in between. DNA for the CDR3: TGCAGTGCTAGGGCAGGGGGAGGCTCTTACGAGCAGTACTTC. Translation: CSARAGGGSYEQYF.

This clonotype was observed once. This chain joins TRBV28 and TRBJ1-4; 7 bases are shared with TRBD1. The CDR3 covers 11 residues. V lost 6 bases, J lost 16 bases, and 8 bases stayed unmatched. Per the germline V gene, CDR1 is MDHEN and CDR2 is SYDVKM. The CDR3 region has the DNA TGTGCCAGCAGCAACTCCAGGGGGAAGTTTTTT. Its translation: CASSNSRGKFF.

V gene TRBV6-5 combines with J gene TRBJ2-2; D is unresolved. Trimming cost V 5 bases and J 6 bases, with 19 bases left between them. CDR3 length: 16 residues. Germline values: CDR1 MNHEY, CDR2 SVGAGI. CDR3 nucleotide sequence: TGTGCCAGCAGTCCCGATTTAGGTCTTTTGGCCGGGGAGCTGTTTTTT. It yields the protein CASSPDLGLLAGELFF.

This chain joins TRBV20-1 and TRBJ1-6, with TRBD1 matching 7 bases. The V gene end was trimmed by 5 bases and the J gene end by 5 bases; junction bases not matched to a gene: 6. Looked up from germline, CDR1 is DFQATT and CDR2 is SNEGSKA (reference sequence). CDR3 length: 14 residues. The CDR3 region is CSAGEGQHNSPLHF. The CDR3 DNA sequence: TGCAGTGCTGGGGAGGGACAGCATAATTCACCCCTCCACTTT.

V and J are TRBV18 and TRBJ1-4, with D possibly being TRBD1 (6 bases). In germline, CDR1 is KGHSH, CDR2 LQKENI. With 3 bases removed from V and 5 bases from J, the gap between germline ends came to 10 bases. CDR3 length: 14 residues. In DNA form, the CDR3 reads TGTGCCAGCTCACCTCGAGGGGGGAATGAAAAACTGTTTTTT. It codes for CASSPRGGNEKLFF.

This clonotype was observed a few times. The chain recombines TRBV11-2 with TRBJ2-5, with 9 positions matching TRBD2. Per germline, CDR1 SGHAT and CDR2 FQNNGV. V gave up 1 base and J gave up 2 bases; unmatched junction bases: 5. The CDR3 covers 16 residues. This CDR3 reads CASSLGFLAGQETQYF. In DNA form, the CDR3 reads TGTGCCAGCAGCTTAGGTTTCCTAGCGGGGCAAGAGACCCAGTACTTC.

This clonotype was found many times. The chain carries TRBV19 and TRBJ1-2; D is possibly TRBD1 (5 bases). This CDR3 region has 13 residues. CDR1 and CDR2 from the germline V gene are LNHDA and SQIVND (reference sequence). The ends were cut back, 9 bases at V and 5 bases at J, with 16 bases in the middle. Here the CDR3 reads CASEAGDRYGYTF. The CDR3 DNA reads as TGTGCCAGCGAGGCGGGGGACCGATATGGCTACACCTTC.

The rearrangement uses TRBV7-9 and TRBJ2-2, with D perhaps matching TRBD2 (5 bases). Germline CDR1 and CDR2: SEHNR and FQNEAQ (reference sequence). The CDR3 is 13 residues long. Trimming removed 2 bases from V and 4 bases from J, with 5 bases in between. The DNA for the CDR3 is TGTGCCAGCAGCTTAAGCGGCACCGGGGAGCTGTTTTTT. Protein sequence: CASSLSGTGELFF.

The genes are TRBV7-2 and TRBJ2-7; TRBD2 agrees at 7 bases. This CDR3 is 15 amino acids long. V dropped 1 base and J dropped 0; count of bases not matched to a gene: 3. Germline assignment: CDR1 SGHTA and CDR2 FQGNSA. The CDR3 nucleotides are TGTGCCAGCAGCTTAGAGGCGGGAGACTCCTACGAGCAGTACTTC. It encodes CASSLEAGDSYEQYF.

At least ten counts were recorded for this clonotype. The rearrangement links TRBV7-2 to TRBJ2-1; 9 nucleotides agree with TRBD1. The V gene end was trimmed by 5 bases and the J gene end by 8 bases; junction bases not matched to a gene: 10. Germline CDR1 is SGHTA and CDR2 is FQGNSA. This CDR3 comprises 15 residues. The CDR3 loop is CASSRSGTGYDEQFF. Written as DNA, the CDR3 is TGTGCCAGCAGCCGTTCCGGGACAGGGTACGATGAGCAGTTCTTC.

The chain links TRBV4-1 to TRBJ1-3; D is uncertain. Trimming left V 4 bases short and J 0 bases short, with 13 bases between. CDR3 size: 16 residues. CDR1 and CDR2 from the germline V gene are MGHRA and YSYEKL. In DNA, the CDR3 is TGCGCCAGCAGCCGCGTCTATGAAGGCTCTGGAAACACCATATATTTT. Residues: CASSRVYEGSGNTIYF.

This clonotype was seen repeatedly, ten times or more. The chain uses TRBV28 and TRBJ2-7; D unresolved. The CDR3 spans 13 residues. V lost 9 bases to trimming and J lost 7 bases, with 19 bases between them. Per germline, CDR1 MDHEN and CDR2 SYDVKM. Here the CDR3 reads CASTDAITGEQYF. CDR3 sequence (DNA): TGTGCCAGTACGGACGCGATCACCGGGGAGCAGTACTTC.

There are many counts of this clonotype. The chain uses TRBV20-1 and TRBJ2-5; unclear D gene. The CDR3 length is 14 residues. The V gene's germline CDR1 is DFQATT and CDR2 SNEGSKA (reference sequence). V lost 0 bases and J lost 4, with 12 bases in between. Written as DNA, the CDR3 is TGCAGTGCTAGAGAGAGCCTACGGCTAGAGACCCAGTACTTC. Protein: CSARESLRLETQYF.

The chain carries TRBV28 and TRBJ2-5; D uncertain. Germline V gene sequence: CDR1 MDHEN, CDR2 SYDVKM. This CDR3 spans 14 amino acids. V shed 2 bases and J shed 4 bases, with 11 bases lying between them. The CDR3 DNA sequence: TGTGCCAGCAGTTTAGCGGCCTCCACAGAGACCCAGTACTTC. Its protein product is CASSLAASTETQYF.

Many counts were recorded for this clonotype. The chain has TRBV2 and TRBJ2-7; 8 bases fit TRBD2. The CDR3 sequence is 13 residues long. Germline V gene lookup returns CDR1 SNHLY and CDR2 FYNNEI. The V segment lost 10 bases and the J segment 7 bases; nucleotides outside the gene matches: 12. This CDR3 is CATRAGDLGEQYF. CDR3 nucleotide sequence: TGTGCCACCCGAGCGGGAGACTTGGGGGAGCAGTACTTC.